This T cell receptor beta chain came from a study of blood T cell repertoires in COVID-19. Study-wide context: Sites in the United States, Italy and Spain provided acute and convalescent COVID-19 samples. Sources were T cells, B-cell-depleted T cells, or PBMCs; the material itself was cDNA or gDNA.

The J segment lost 4 bases and the V segment lost 3 bases, leaving 7 bases of the junction unmatched. The CDR3 is 15 amino acids. Germline CDR1 is DFQATT and CDR2 is SNEGSKA (reference sequence). In the study's own analysis: How many nucleated cells were present was estimated from reference gene primer amplification. Using immunoSEQ multiplex PCR, the repertoire was profiled, and TCRdb retains in-frame clones only, with some absent. For V, J and clone size, that table is used; D and trimming come from the DNA. The sample records about 110,000 clones, around 76% being singletons. The clonotype comes from a woman in her seventies with acute or convalescent COVID-19. The chain carries TRBV20-1 and TRBJ1-3; 9 nucleotides match TRBD1. Source material: peripheral blood. This CDR3 reads CSASPLTGGGNTIYF. Written as DNA, the CDR3 is TGCAGTGCTAGTCCCCTCACAGGGGGCGGAAACACCATATATTTT.